This T cell receptor beta chain was captured by sequencing in a study of shared clonotypes between healthy human individuals. General observations from the study: Estimated richness was generally greater in naive than memory subsets. The generation probabilities recorded for non-shared clonotypes fell below those of clonotypes shared by all four donors.

Some clones are missing from TCRdb's copy, which holds only in-frame ones; the method was immunoSEQ multiplex PCR. The table has approximately 2,300,000 clones, 85% to 95% seen once. About this clone itself: Its antigen is not identified.

V was pared by 6 bases and J by 4 bases, with 7 bases of the junction left unmatched. This CDR3 is 14 amino acids long. Germline V gene data show CDR1 as SQVTM and CDR2 as ANQGSEA. This sequence was found in a man younger than 35 in good health. Some clones in this sample may be carry-over from other donors' samples. What was sequenced was naive CD4+ T cells from PBMCs. Subset given: CD45RA+ positively selected. This chain links TRBV29-1 with TRBJ2-1; TRBD1 matches 9 bases. CDR3 DNA sequence: TGCAGCGTCCGGGACAGGGAGCGGTACAATGAGCAGTTCTTC. It is translated as CSVRDRERYNEQFF.